This TCR beta chain was captured in a study of T cell repertoires in cytomegalovirus infection. Whole-study context: Indications of both CMV infection and matching HLA type were provided by public TCR beta signatures.

Findings and limits, study-wide: HLA-C-restricted, CMV-specific TCR beta clonotypes were dominant ex vivo. Frequencies of public TCR beta families were cumulated, and this identified carriers of CMV plus the relevant HLA.

TCRdb re-called the reads with MiXCR, one entry per CDR3 protein. This table has tens of thousands of distinct CDR3 sequences, around 21% appearing once. Comments on this clonotype: Its specificity is not known.

This TCR was sampled from a human donor in good health (CMV status not recorded). Some clones in this sample may be carry-over from other donors' samples. Material: PBMCs, sequenced either directly or after in vitro stimulation (not recorded which).

The CDR3 bases are TGTGCCAGCAGCTTCCGGACCACCTTCTACGAGCAGTACTTC. It specifies CASSFRTTFYEQYF. The genes are TRBV7-9 and TRBJ2-7, with D unclear. This CDR3 is 14 amino acids long. The germline V gene has CDR1 SEHNR and CDR2 FQNEAQ (reference sequence). V was pared by 3 bases and J by 3 bases, with 12 bases between.